These 29 T cell receptor beta chains originate from one sample sequenced in a study of patients and donors after allogeneic stem cell transplantation. TCRdb itself ran the RT-PCR reads through MiXCR, one entry per CDR3 protein. The sample includes about 88,000 distinct CDR3 sequences, 48% seen only once; the top ten take approximately 60%. The sample consisted of blood, either unsorted or a sorted T cell fraction (not recorded which). All receptors come from a human donor who was either an allogeneic HSCT recipient or a stem cell or donor lymphocyte infusion donor (not recorded which). It is not recorded whose cells these are; they may come from a transplant donor.

The chain couples TRBV25-1 to TRBJ1-1; D is undetermined. Trimming removed 7 bases at V and 0 bases at J, with 9 bases between. Germline values: CDR1 MGHDK, CDR2 SYGVNS. This CDR3 has 13 residues. The CDR3, as DNA: TGTGCCAGCACCTCTTCCCTGAACACTGAAGCTTTCTTT. It codes for CASTSSLNTEAFF.

This chain uses TRBV13 with TRBJ1-2; D might be TRBD1 (6 bases). Deletions cut 4 bases from V and 5 bases from J, with 14 bases between. The CDR3 spans 14 residues. Germline CDR1 reads PRHDT; CDR2 reads FYEKMQ (reference sequence). The CDR3 region has the DNA TGTGCCAGCAGCTCCGGACAGAAAGTTTATGGCTACACCTTC. Translated: CASSSGQKVYGYTF.

The chain uses TRBV10-3 and TRBJ1-5; unclear D gene. Trimming took 4 bases from V and 2 from J, leaving 9 bases between them. Per the germline V gene, CDR1 is ENHRY and CDR2 is SYGVKD. The CDR3 runs 14 residues. This CDR3 is CAISVGWGNQPQHF. CDR3 nucleotides: TGTGCCATCAGTGTAGGATGGGGCAATCAGCCCCAGCATTTT.

This sequence joins TRBV28 and TRBJ1-5, with a tentative D call TRBD1 (6 bases). This CDR3 contains 15 residues. Germline V gives CDR1 MDHEN, CDR2 SYDVKM. V lost 1 base, J lost 4 bases, and 11 bases lay in between. The CDR3 sequence is CASSLSPRGNQPQHF. The CDR3 nucleotides are TGTGCCAGCAGTTTATCCCCTAGGGGGAATCAGCCCCAGCATTTT.

The chain links TRBV13 to TRBJ1-1, with unresolved D. This CDR3 has 18 amino acids. Germline-derived CDR1 and CDR2 are PRHDT and FYEKMQ (reference sequence). Trimming shortened V by 0 bases and J by 2 bases, and 19 bases separated the two germline ends. CDR3 DNA: TGTGCCAGCAGCTTAGGGCCGGAGGTCTGGCGGGGAAACACTGAAGCTTTCTTT. Amino acid sequence: CASSLGPEVWRGNTEAFF. Complete variable domain (other parts from reference TRBV13 and TRBJ1-1): AAGVIQSPRHLIKEKRETATLKCYPIPRHDTVYWYQQGPGQDPQFLISFYEKMQSDKGSIPDRFSAQQFSDYHSELNMSSLELGDSALYFCASSLGPEVWRGNTEAFFGQGTRLTVV.

This clonotype was found once. The gene calls are TRBV9 and TRBJ2-2; TRBD1 might be the D (6 bases). V was cut by 2 bases and J by 4 bases, with 15 bases left in between. CDR3 length: 16 residues. Germline V gives CDR1 SGDLS, CDR2 YYNGEE. The CDR3 spells CASSVKSRGGTGELFF. DNA of the CDR3: TGTGCCAGCAGCGTCAAGTCTCGAGGGGGCACCGGGGAGCTGTTTTTT.

J is TRBJ1-6 and V is TRBV4-1; D might be TRBD1 (5 bases). Trimming took 1 base from V and 7 from J, leaving 11 bases between them. The CDR3 spans 15 residues. Germline values: CDR1 MGHRA, CDR2 YSYEKL. The CDR3 reads CASSQGRDANSPLHF. The CDR3 coding sequence is TGCGCCAGCAGCCAAGGCAGGGACGCGAATTCACCCCTCCACTTT.

This clonotype was found a few times. V gene TRBV5-5 combines with J gene TRBJ1-4; 7 bases line up with TRBD1. With V trimmed by 9 bases and J by 2 bases, 10 bases remained unmatched. The CDR3 totals 15 residues. Germline V lookup: CDR1 SGHKS, CDR2 YYEKEE (reference sequence). The CDR3 nucleotides are TGTGCCACCAGGACAGGACCGACGACTAATGAAAAACTGTTTTTT. Residues: CATRTGPTTNEKLFF. The full variable domain, in which reference TRBV5-5 and TRBJ1-4 provide the parts outside the CDR3, is DAGVTQSPTHLIKTRGQQVTLRCSPISGHKSVSWYQQVLGQGPQFIFQYYEKEERGRGNFPDRFSARQFPNYSSELNVNALLLGDSALYLCATRTGPTTNEKLFFGSGTQLSVL.

The chain couples TRBV7-3 to TRBJ2-5; 8 bases line up with TRBD1. CDR3 length: 13 amino acids. The V gene end was trimmed by 4 bases and the J gene end by 5 bases; junction bases not matched to a gene: 3. The germline gives CDR1 SGHTA, CDR2 FQGTGA. In nucleotides, the CDR3 is TGTGCCAGCAGCTCGGACAGGGAGGAGACCCAGTACTTC. Residues: CASSSDREETQYF. Combining the CDR3 with reference TRBV7-3 and TRBJ2-5 gives the whole variable domain GAGVSQTPSNKVTEKGKYVELRCDPISGHTALYWYRQSLGQGPEFLIYFQGTGAADDSGLPNDRFFAVRPEGSVSTLKIQRTERGDSAVYLCASSSDREETQYFGPGTRLLVL.

This clonotype was detected only once. This chain links TRBV12-3 or TRBV12-4 with TRBJ1-2; D gene unclear. This CDR3 contains 14 residues. V lost 5 bases, J lost 7 bases, and 17 bases lay in between. CDR3 in DNA: TGTGCCAGCAGTCCCTCTCGACGGGCCGTTGGCTACACCTTC. Protein product: CASSPSRRAVGYTF.

This clonotype was counted a few times. CDR3 loop: CASSPGQGKRSTEAFF. The CDR3 nucleotides read TGTGCCAGCAGCCCGGGACAGGGGAAAAGAAGCACTGAAGCTTTCTTT. The chain employs TRBV11-3 and TRBJ1-1; the match to TRBD1 covers 10 bases. CDR1 is SGHNT and CDR2 is YENEEA in the germline V gene. Trimming cost V 5 bases and J 4 bases; bases outside gene matches: 10. The CDR3 runs 16 residues.

This rearrangement joins TRBV7-2 to TRBJ2-3; TRBD2 matches at 9 bases. Germline loops: CDR1 SGHTA, CDR2 FQGNSA. With 3 bases clipped from V and 0 bases from J, the junction kept 1 base outside the gene matches. The CDR3 covers 15 residues. CDR3 amino acids: CASSFSGGSTDTQYF. CDR3 DNA: TGTGCCAGCAGCTTTAGCGGGGGAAGCACAGATACGCAGTATTTT.

The V call is TRBV12-3 or TRBV12-4, the J call TRBJ1-5, with 7 bases aligning to TRBD1. This CDR3 contains 16 residues. The ends lost 2 bases at V and 5 bases at J; junction bases unmatched: 9. CDR3 loop: CASSLTPGGRDQPQHF. CDR3 coding DNA: TGTGCCAGCAGTTTAACCCCAGGGGGTAGGGATCAGCCCCAGCATTTT.

The J gene is TRBJ2-6, the V gene TRBV6-5, with D unclear. CDR1 and CDR2 from the germline V gene are MNHEY and SVGAGI. CDR3 length: 15 residues. V was shortened by 1 base and J by 0 bases, with 4 bases between the two germline ends. The CDR3 DNA follows: TGTGCCAGCAGTTACTTAAGCTCTGGGGCCAACGTCCTGACTTTC. Translated, it gives CASSYLSSGANVLTF.

The chain's CDR3 is CASSPGDLREKLFF. CDR3 in DNA: TGTGCCAGCAGTCCGGGAGATCTGAGGGAAAAACTGTTTTTT. This chain connects TRBV28 to TRBJ1-4; D uncertain. V was cut by 5 bases and J by 8 bases, with 15 bases left in between. The CDR3 has 14 amino acids. Germline V gives CDR1 MDHEN, CDR2 SYDVKM.

The J gene is TRBJ1-1, the V gene TRBV28, with D perhaps TRBD1 (6 bases). V lost 6 bases, J lost 3 bases, and 14 bases lay in between. Germline values: CDR1 MDHEN, CDR2 SYDVKM. The CDR3 length is 14 residues. Written as DNA, the CDR3 is TGTGCCAGCAGGGAAGGGGGAAGGGACACTGAAGCTTTCTTT. It codes for CASREGGRDTEAFF. The whole variable domain, remainder taken from reference TRBV28 and TRBJ1-1, is DVKVTQSSRYLVKRTGEKVFLECVQDMDHENMFWYRQDPGLGLRLIYFSYDVKMKEKGDIPEGYSVSREKKERFSLILESASTNQTSMYLCASREGGRDTEAFFGQGTRLTVV.

This clonotype appeared once. DNA for the CDR3: TGCGCCAGCAGCCATCAAAGCGATCCCGAGCAGTACTTC. Protein sequence: CASSHQSDPEQYF. The chain is built from TRBV4-1 and TRBJ2-7; D is undetermined. Trimming pared 3 bases from V and 6 bases from J, leaving 12 bases between. The germline CDR1 and CDR2 sequences are MGHRA and YSYEKL. The CDR3 runs to 13 residues.

The chain links TRBV6-2 or TRBV6-3 to TRBJ2-4; 12 nucleotides agree with TRBD2. The CDR3 length is 18 residues. V dropped 6 bases and J dropped 1; count of bases not matched to a gene: 10. From germline, CDR1 is MNHEY and CDR2 SVGEGT. CDR3 sequence reads: CASSRLAGAAVAKNIQYF. CDR3 in DNA: TGTGCCAGCAGCAGACTAGCGGGAGCGGCCGTGGCCAAAAACATTCAGTACTTC.

This clonotype was seen only a few times. This chain links TRBV12-3 or TRBV12-4 with TRBJ1-2; the match to TRBD1 covers 10 bases. Trimming removed 5 bases from V and 4 bases from J; junction bases left unmatched: 7. This CDR3 has 15 residues. The chain's CDR3 is CASSPGTGDRYGYTF. In nucleotides, the CDR3 is TGTGCCAGCAGTCCCGGGACAGGGGATCGCTATGGCTACACCTTC.

The gene calls are TRBV20-1 and TRBJ1-5, with 10 bases aligning to TRBD1. This CDR3 comprises 14 residues. V was clipped by 3 bases and J by 5 bases; unmatched bases: 4. Germline CDR1 is DFQATT and CDR2 is SNEGSKA (reference sequence). The CDR3 region is CSARGDRGHQPQHF. CDR3 nucleotides: TGCAGTGCTAGGGGAGACAGGGGGCATCAGCCCCAGCATTTT.

CDR3 region: CASSSSHRGNNSPLHF. The CDR3, as DNA: TGTGCCAGCAGCAGCTCTCACAGGGGAAATAATTCACCCCTCCACTTT. The rearrangement uses TRBV7-3 and TRBJ1-6, with TRBD1 matching over 7 bases. J gave up 5 bases and V 5 bases, and 9 bases lay outside the gene matches. Germline V gene sequence: CDR1 SGHTA, CDR2 FQGTGA. There are 16 residues in the CDR3. Filled out from reference TRBV7-3 and TRBJ1-6, the complete variable domain reads GAGVSQTPSNKVTEKGKYVELRCDPISGHTALYWYRQSLGQGPEFLIYFQGTGAADDSGLPNDRFFAVRPEGSVSTLKIQRTERGDSAVYLCASSSSHRGNNSPLHFGNGTRLTVT.

The CDR3 is CSVELRRGNTEAFF. CDR3 in DNA: TGCAGCGTTGAACTCAGAAGGGGAAACACTGAAGCTTTCTTT. V and J are TRBV29-1 and TRBJ1-1; the D gene is possibly TRBD1 (5 bases). V lost 2 bases, J lost 2 bases, and 12 bases lay in between. Germline loops: CDR1 SQVTM, CDR2 ANQGSEA. The CDR3 totals 14 residues. Full variable domain (rest looked up from reference TRBV29-1 and TRBJ1-1): SAVISQKPSRDICQRGTSLTIQCQVDSQVTMMFWYRQQPGQSLTLIATANQGSEATYESGFVIDKFPISRPNLTFSTLTVSNMSPEDSSIYLCSVELRRGNTEAFFGQGTRLTVV.

This clonotype was counted only a few times. The gene calls are TRBV20-1 and TRBJ1-4; D not certain. CDR3 length equals 12 residues. Trimming left V 3 bases short and J 7 bases short, with 9 bases between. CDR1 and CDR2 (germline): DFQATT, SNEGSKA (reference sequence). CDR3 region: CSARGPGEKLFF. The CDR3, as DNA: TGCAGTGCTAGGGGCCCTGGTGAAAAACTGTTTTTT.

The chain employs TRBV7-9 and TRBJ2-7; TRBD2 agrees at 7 bases. CDR3 length equals 22 residues. The trim removed 5 bases at V and 0 bases at J, leaving 28 bases unmatched. The germline V gene encodes CDR1 SEHNR and CDR2 FQNEAQ (reference sequence). CDR3 sequence: CASSPSPFVVTSENGDSYEQYF. CDR3 nucleotide sequence: TGTGCCAGCAGCCCATCTCCATTTGTTGTCACTAGCGAGAATGGGGACTCCTACGAGCAGTACTTC.

The chain employs TRBV29-1 and TRBJ1-2; maybe TRBD1 (6 bases). The CDR3 is 14 amino acids. The V gene lost 2 bases and the J gene lost 13 bases, with 23 bases spanning the gap. The germline V gene encodes CDR1 SQVTM and CDR2 ANQGSEA. Written as DNA, the CDR3 is TGCAGCGTTGAAAAACCGGGACAAACTCAGCTGGGCACCTTC. Encoded protein: CSVEKPGQTQLGTF.

V and J are TRBV20-1 and TRBJ2-7; TRBD2 matches at 11 bases. V trimming: 2 bases; J trimming: 3 bases; junction bases outside the gene matches: 9. This CDR3 has 16 residues. Germline V CDR1 and CDR2: DFQATT, SNEGSKA (reference sequence). The CDR3 is CSARISGTSGYYEQYF. The CDR3 DNA sequence: TGCAGTGCTAGAATTTCCGGGACTAGCGGTTACTACGAGCAGTACTTC.

This clonotype was counted a few times. V and J are TRBV12-3 or TRBV12-4 and TRBJ1-5, with D perhaps matching TRBD1 (5 bases). The germline V and J ends were trimmed by 6 bases and 0 bases, with 9 bases remaining between them. The CDR3 covers 14 residues. The CDR3 spells CASREGYSNQPQHF. The DNA for the CDR3 is TGTGCCAGCAGAGAGGGGTATAGCAATCAGCCCCAGCATTTT.

The gene calls are TRBV30 and TRBJ1-4; D is undetermined. The CDR3 contains 11 residues. Trimming shortened V by 6 bases and J by 5 bases, and 7 bases separated the two germline ends. Germline V gives CDR1 GTSNPN, CDR2 SVGIG (reference sequence). DNA for the CDR3: TGTGCCTGTTCTAAGAATGAAAAACTGTTTTTT. Its translation is CACSKNEKLFF.

Written as DNA, the CDR3 is TGCAGTGCTCCCGTGGGAGGCTACACCTTC. This encodes CSAPVGGYTF. The gene calls are TRBV20-1 and TRBJ1-2; no firm D call. Germline lookup yields CDR1 DFQATT and CDR2 SNEGSKA (reference sequence). The germline V and J ends were trimmed by 5 bases and 8 bases, with 9 bases remaining between them. The CDR3 has 10 amino acids.